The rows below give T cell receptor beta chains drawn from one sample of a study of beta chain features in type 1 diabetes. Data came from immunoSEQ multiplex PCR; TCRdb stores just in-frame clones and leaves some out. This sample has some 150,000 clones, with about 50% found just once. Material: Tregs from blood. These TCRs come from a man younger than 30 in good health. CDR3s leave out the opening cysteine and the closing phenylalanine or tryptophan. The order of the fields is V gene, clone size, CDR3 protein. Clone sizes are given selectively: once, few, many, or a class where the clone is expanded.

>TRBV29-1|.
SVGEVTEAF
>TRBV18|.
ASSPPTLFEQY
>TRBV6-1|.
ASRSDRARGYT
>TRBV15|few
ATSRLRGGGGETQY
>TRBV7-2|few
ASSVPSGRRGTQY
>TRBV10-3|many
AISESLGANQPQH
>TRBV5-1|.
ASSLDSVTGELF
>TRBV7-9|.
ASSLAGGDIQY
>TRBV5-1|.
ASSLEGLRYNEQF
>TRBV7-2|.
ASSSAGQETQY
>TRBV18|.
ASSPDSRAQY
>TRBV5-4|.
ASSPGGTSYNEQF
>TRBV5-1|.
ASSVAPAGGPDTQY
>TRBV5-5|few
ASSLAGDRGREGEQF
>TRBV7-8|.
ASSRSGSFYEQY
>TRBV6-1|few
ASSATGTPRAGYT
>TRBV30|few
AWSWRGPDTQY
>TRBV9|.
ASSVDGGGGTEAF
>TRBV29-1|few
SVAPGQPNEKLF
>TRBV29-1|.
SVDPAPDSGYGYT
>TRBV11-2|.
ASSFSGLVGQETQY
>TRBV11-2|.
ASSLATLAGGPDTQY
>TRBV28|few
ASRDSWGRESNQPQH
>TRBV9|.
ASSAEGARNTEAF
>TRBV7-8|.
ASSRTRGGNEKLF
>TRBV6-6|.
ASSYSGQGYEQY
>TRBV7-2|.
ASSRGQAWGEAF
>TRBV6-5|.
ASSYSNTGMTEAF
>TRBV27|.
ASSRWAPPEETQY
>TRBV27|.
ASSLVGTSGSYEQY
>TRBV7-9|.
ASSLAWYAGGSAPLH